Only a few counts were recorded for the clone carrying this T cell receptor beta chain. As yet, its antigen is unknown. Vbeta (60) and Jbeta (13) primers were used in the PCR. Sequencing used immunoSEQ multiplex PCR; TCRdb keeps in-frame clones, though not all of them. This table has approximately 180,000 clones, less than 90% appearing once. J was trimmed by 10 bases and V by 3 bases; bases with no gene match: 6. CDR1 is MGHDK, CDR2 SYGVNS, per germline. This CDR3 is 13 amino acids long. The data were taken from a study of cytomegalovirus exposure and HLA in healthy donors. Regarding the study as a whole: Later analysis reportedly placed an Asian-associated ancestry cluster below the roughly 670-donor mean in N-insertions.

This TCR came from a girl under three years old in good health and CMV-seronegative. The sequenced sample was PBMCs. The V call is TRBV25-1, the J call TRBJ2-1; 7 nucleotides agree with TRBD1. CDR3 DNA sequence: TGTGCCAGCAGTGATAGGGGGCTAGGCGAGCAGTTCTTC. Translation: CASSDRGLGEQFF.